The 3 T cell receptor beta chains listed next were all sequenced from one sample in a study of T-cell memory formation after mild COVID-19. TCRdb processed the 5' RACE reads anew with MiXCR; each CDR3 protein has one entry. The sample has 270,000 or so distinct CDR3 sequences, roughly 17% seen once. The source material was PBMCs or a T cell subset sorted from them (not recorded which). These TCRs come from a man aged 18 to 30 who had mild COVID-19 (a few samples of this study predate the infection). Cell type and time point are not known.

This clonotype has only a few counts. V is TRBV4-1 and J is TRBJ2-5; the D gene could be TRBD1 or TRBD2 (5 bases each). Germline V CDR1 and CDR2: MGHRA, YSYEKL. The V end lost 0 bases, the J end lost 3 bases, and 14 bases lay between the germline ends. CDR3 length equals 16 residues. The CDR3 bases are TGCGCCAGCAGCCAAGATCCCGGGGCAGGAAAAGAGACCCAGTACTTC. Translating it yields CASSQDPGAGKETQYF.

The chain carries TRBV7-9 and TRBJ2-3, with unresolved D. Trimming left V 1 base short and J 3 bases short, with 17 bases between. Germline CDR1 reads SEHNR; CDR2 reads FQNEAQ (reference sequence). This CDR3 region has 17 residues. For the CDR3, the DNA is TGTGCCAGCAGCTTAGTCTCGGCAGGATTCCTAACAGATACGCAGTATTTT. This translates into CASSLVSAGFLTDTQYF.

In nucleotides, the CDR3 is TGTGCCAGCCGCAACACAGATACGCAGTATTTT. Translating it yields CASRNTDTQYF. The chain combines TRBV28 with TRBJ2-3, with D uncertain. V dropped 8 bases and J dropped 2 bases, with 5 bases sitting between them. The CDR3 has 11 residues. CDR1 and CDR2 (germline): MDHEN, SYDVKM.